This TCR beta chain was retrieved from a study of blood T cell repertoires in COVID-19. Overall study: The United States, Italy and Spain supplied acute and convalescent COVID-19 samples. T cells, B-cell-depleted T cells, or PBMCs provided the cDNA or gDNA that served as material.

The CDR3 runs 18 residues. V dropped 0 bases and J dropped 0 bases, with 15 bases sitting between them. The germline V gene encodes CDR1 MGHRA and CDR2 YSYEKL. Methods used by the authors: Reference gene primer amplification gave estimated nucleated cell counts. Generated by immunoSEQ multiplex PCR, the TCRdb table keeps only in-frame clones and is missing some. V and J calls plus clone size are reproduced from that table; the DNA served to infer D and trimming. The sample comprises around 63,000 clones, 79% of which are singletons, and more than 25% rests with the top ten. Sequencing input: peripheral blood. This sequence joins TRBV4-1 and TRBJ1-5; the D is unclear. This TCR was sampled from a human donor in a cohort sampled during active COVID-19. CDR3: CASSQETRQGYSNQPQHF. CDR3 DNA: TGCGCCAGCAGCCAAGAGACCAGACAAGGTTATAGCAATCAGCCCCAGCATTTT.